The 29 T cell receptor beta chains below come from one sample, sequenced in a study of blood T cell repertoires in COVID-19. The repertoire was sequenced with immunoSEQ multiplex PCR; TCRdb's copy has only in-frame clones and lacks some. Found here are a few hundred thousand clones, approximately 82% of them singletons; the top ten hold 4.6%. Input material: peripheral blood. The receptors come from a man in his 60s who had recovered from COVID-19.

The chain couples TRBV7-6 to TRBJ1-4; D unclear. The CDR3 consists of 16 residues. V lost 0 bases, J lost 0 bases, and 8 bases lay in between. CDR1 SGHVS and CDR2 FNYEAQ come from the germline V gene. CDR3 loop: CASSLAGPATNEKLFF. In DNA form, the CDR3 reads TGTGCCAGCAGCTTAGCGGGCCCTGCAACTAATGAAAAACTGTTTTTT.

In this sample, this clone turned up a few times. This rearrangement joins TRBV11-2 to TRBJ2-5; TRBD2 aligns across 7 bases. This CDR3 is built from 15 residues. With 3 bases clipped from V and 5 bases from J, the junction kept 9 bases outside the gene matches. Germline assignment: CDR1 SGHAT and CDR2 FQNNGV. The CDR3 region has the DNA TGTGCCAGCAGCTTCACCCGGGGAGGGTTTGAGACCCAGTACTTC. As protein: CASSFTRGGFETQYF.

The V call is TRBV3-1 (or the pseudogene TRBV3-2), the J call TRBJ2-1; TRBD1 aligns across 10 bases. This CDR3 spans 15 amino acids. The V gene's germline CDR1 is LGHDT and CDR2 YNNKEL (reference sequence). V gave up 4 bases and J gave up 5 bases; unmatched junction bases: 5. CDR3 DNA sequence: TGTGCCAGCAGCCGTCGCGGGACAGGGGACAATGAGCAGTTCTTC. Its protein is CASSRRGTGDNEQFF.

The chain links TRBV5-1 to TRBJ2-2, with 9 bases identical to TRBD1. The V segment lost 4 bases and the J segment 4 bases; nucleotides outside the gene matches: 5. Germline V gene lookup returns CDR1 SGHRS and CDR2 YFSETQ. The CDR3 is 15 residues long. The CDR3 loop reads CASSRQGESTGELFF. CDR3 sequence (DNA): TGCGCCAGCAGCCGACAGGGGGAATCCACCGGGGAGCTGTTTTTT.

This chain joins TRBV12-3 or TRBV12-4 and TRBJ1-1, with D perhaps TRBD1 (5 bases). This CDR3 region has 13 residues. Between the trimmed V and J ends, which lost 5 bases and 4 bases, there was a span of 11 bases. CDR3 nucleotide sequence: TGTGCCAGCAGTCCCGGGAGGGGCACTGAAGCTTTCTTT. It is translated as CASSPGRGTEAFF.

The CDR3 loop is CASSEGGQGGELFF. For the CDR3, the DNA is TGTGCCAGCAGCGAAGGGGGTCAGGGCGGGGAGCTGTTTTTT. The chain links TRBV11-3 to TRBJ2-2; TRBD1 might be the D (6 bases). CDR1 is SGHNT, CDR2 YENEEA, per germline. Deletions cut 5 bases from V and 7 bases from J, with 14 bases between. The length of the CDR3 is 14 residues.

CDR3 protein: CASSILPGQGPTGELFF. The CDR3, as DNA: TGTGCCAGTAGTATTTTGCCGGGACAGGGACCCACCGGGGAGCTGTTTTTT. The J gene is TRBJ2-2, the V gene TRBV19; 9 nucleotides align to TRBD1. The CDR3 is made up of 17 amino acids. V gave up 3 bases and J gave up 4 bases; unmatched junction bases: 9. Germline-derived CDR1 and CDR2 are LNHDA and SQIVND (reference sequence). Full variable domain (outside the CDR3, taken from reference TRBV19 and TRBJ2-2): DGGITQSPKYLFRKEGQNVTLSCEQNLNHDAMYWYRQDPGQGLRLIYYSQIVNDFQKGDIAEGYSVSREKKESFPLTVTSAQKNPTAFYLCASSILPGQGPTGELFFGEGSRLTVL.

The chain uses TRBV7-9 and TRBJ2-5; 15 bases match TRBD2. This CDR3 has 16 residues. J lost 5 bases, V lost 4 bases, and 5 bases had no gene match. CDR1 is SEHNR and CDR2 is FQNEAQ in the germline V gene (reference sequence). CDR3 in DNA: TGTGCCAGCAGCTCGGGACTAGCGGGAGGAGGGGAGACCCAGTACTTC. This codes for CASSSGLAGGGETQYF.

This clone was seen a single time. The gene calls are TRBV7-9 and TRBJ1-2; 9 nucleotides match TRBD1. The germline V gene has CDR1 SEHNR and CDR2 FQNEAQ (reference sequence). The CDR3 contains 13 residues. Trimming removed 3 bases from V and 8 bases from J; junction bases left unmatched: 4. In DNA form, the CDR3 reads TGTGCCAGCAGCTTGGGACAGGGTAGGGGCTACACCTTC. It is translated as CASSLGQGRGYTF. Drawing the rest from reference TRBV7-9 and TRBJ1-2, the complete variable domain is DTGVSQNPRHKITKRGQNVTFRCDPISEHNRLYWYRQTLGQGPEFLTYFQNEAQLEKSRLLSDRFSAERPKGSFSTLEIQRTEQGDSAMYLCASSLGQGRGYTFGSGTRLTVV.

The chain joins TRBV5-1 to TRBJ2-6, with D perhaps TRBD1 (6 bases). In germline, CDR1 is SGHRS, CDR2 YFSETQ. CDR3 size: 15 residues. The ends were cut back, 2 bases at V and 1 base at J, with 7 bases in the middle. The CDR3 DNA reads as TGCGCCAGCAGCTTTACAGGGTCTGGGGCCAACGTCCTGACTTTC. This translates into CASSFTGSGANVLTF.

This chain connects TRBV28 to TRBJ2-7, with TRBD1 identical over 9 bases. Germline trimming cut 5 bases from V and 2 bases from J; bases unmatched to any gene: 10. Germline assignment: CDR1 MDHEN and CDR2 SYDVKM. The CDR3 totals 16 residues. CDR3 amino acids: CASSALQGARPYEQYF. The CDR3 region has the DNA TGTGCCAGCAGTGCCTTACAGGGGGCGCGCCCCTACGAGCAGTACTTC.

J is TRBJ2-2 and V is TRBV7-3; D call uncertain. Germline loops: CDR1 SGHTA, CDR2 FQGTGA. Trimming pared 4 bases from V and 3 bases from J, leaving 12 bases between. This CDR3 comprises 15 residues. CDR3 nucleotide sequence: TGTGCCAGCAGCTCGAGTTCCGATCACACCGGGGAGCTGTTTTTT. This sequence encodes CASSSSSDHTGELFF.

This chain joins TRBV29-1 and TRBJ1-3, with D perhaps TRBD1 (6 bases). Germline V gives CDR1 SQVTM, CDR2 ANQGSEA. Trimming cost V 7 bases and J 7 bases, with 14 bases left between them. The CDR3 consists of 12 residues. The CDR3 DNA is TGCAGCGGACAACAGGGTCGCAACACCATATATTTT. Translated: CSGQQGRNTIYF.

The chain links TRBV5-1 to TRBJ1-1, with D possibly TRBD1 on 6 matching bases. CDR1 and CDR2 (germline): SGHRS, YFSETQ. There are 15 residues in the CDR3. V lost 4 bases to trimming and J lost 0 bases, with 13 bases between them. The CDR3, as DNA: TGCGCCAGCAGCCCAGGGACAAAGATGAACACTGAAGCTTTCTTT. It encodes CASSPGTKMNTEAFF.

The chain recombines TRBV11-2 with TRBJ1-4; no clear D. V gave up 5 bases and J gave up 5 bases, with 9 bases separating them. CDR1 is SGHAT and CDR2 is FQNNGV in the germline V gene. The CDR3 runs to 13 residues. In DNA form, the CDR3 reads TGTGCCAGCAGCCGCAGGTCGAATGAAAAACTGTTTTTT. Residues: CASSRRSNEKLFF. Full variable domain (rest looked up from reference TRBV11-2 and TRBJ1-4): EAGVAQSPRYKIIEKRQSVAFWCNPISGHATLYWYQQILGQGPKLLIQFQNNGVVDDSQLPKDRFSAERLKGVDSTLKIQPAKLEDSAVYLCASSRRSNEKLFFGSGTQLSVL.

The chain uses TRBV27 and TRBJ2-7; TRBD2 agrees at 8 bases. Germline CDR1 reads MNHEY; CDR2 reads SMNVEV (reference sequence). Trimming cost V 2 bases and J 2 bases; bases outside gene matches: 5. This CDR3 has 15 amino acids. The DNA for the CDR3 is TGTGCCAGCAGTTTAGGGACTAGTTTCCCCTACGAGCAGTACTTC. Residues: CASSLGTSFPYEQYF.

The chain links TRBV12-5 to TRBJ2-6; 9 nucleotides align to TRBD1. V was clipped by 4 bases and J by 0 bases; unmatched bases: 16. This CDR3 contains 21 residues. Looked up from germline, CDR1 is LGHNT and CDR2 is FRNRAP. The CDR3 reads CASGSPGTGLSPSSGANVLTF. CDR3 nucleotides: TGTGCTAGTGGTTCGCCCGGGACAGGGTTATCGCCCAGCTCTGGGGCCAACGTCCTGACTTTC.

The rearrangement joins TRBV7-6 to TRBJ2-3; possibly TRBD2 for D (6 bases). The V gene's germline CDR1 is SGHVS and CDR2 FNYEAQ. Trimming cost V 5 bases and J 2 bases, with 20 bases left between them. The CDR3 runs to 17 residues. CDR3 sequence reads: CASSNPLGDWDTDTQYF. The CDR3 nucleotides are TGTGCCAGCAGCAACCCACTGGGGGACTGGGACACAGATACGCAGTATTTT.

The DNA of the CDR3 is TGTGCCAGCAGCCAGGGAGGAGAAAAACTGTTTTTT. Amino acids: CASSQGGEKLFF. The chain recombines TRBV3-1 (or the pseudogene TRBV3-2) with TRBJ1-4; D call uncertain. Trimming took off 3 bases at V and 8 bases at J, with 7 bases between the two ends. The CDR3 extends over 12 amino acids. From germline, CDR1 is LGHDT and CDR2 YNNKEL (reference sequence).

This chain connects TRBV6-5 to TRBJ2-1, with TRBD2 identical over 11 bases. Germline loops: CDR1 MNHEY, CDR2 SVGAGI. The V gene end was trimmed by 5 bases and the J gene end by 5 bases; junction bases not matched to a gene: 5. CDR3 length equals 15 residues. CDR3 protein: CASSPLAGGHNEQFF. The DNA for the CDR3 is TGTGCCAGCAGTCCCCTAGCGGGGGGACACAATGAGCAGTTCTTC.

The V call is TRBV6-5, the J call TRBJ1-6; 8 bases map to TRBD1. Germline trimming cut 7 bases from V and 9 bases from J; bases unmatched to any gene: 8. This CDR3 has 14 amino acids. Germline-derived CDR1 and CDR2 are MNHEY and SVGAGI. In DNA form, the CDR3 reads TGTGCCAGCAACTACAGGGGGGAAAGTTCACCCCTCCACTTT. It translates to CASNYRGESSPLHF.

The chain's CDR3 is CASSLDRGLAFF. The CDR3 coding sequence is TGTGCCAGCAGCTTAGATAGGGGCCTTGCTTTCTTT. The V gene is TRBV7-9, the J gene TRBJ1-1; weak D call: TRBD1 (5 bases). V was pared by 1 base and J by 11 bases, with 11 bases between. The CDR3 runs 12 residues. Germline CDR1 reads SEHNR; CDR2 reads FQNEAQ (reference sequence).

V gene TRBV7-8 combines with J gene TRBJ2-3; 10 positions match TRBD1. Per germline, CDR1 SGHVS and CDR2 FQNEAQ. This CDR3 is 15 amino acids long. The junction had 4 bases not matched to a gene; V was cut back by 5 bases and J by 2 bases. CDR3 amino acids: CASSRDRGPTDTQYF. DNA of the CDR3: TGTGCCAGCAGCCGAGACAGGGGGCCCACAGATACGCAGTATTTT.

The chain links TRBV6-4 to TRBJ2-3; TRBD2 matches 10 bases. This CDR3 comprises 18 residues. From germline, CDR1 is MRHNA and CDR2 SNTAGT. With 8 bases clipped from V and 4 bases from J, the junction kept 18 bases outside the gene matches. CDR3 loop: CASSPSGGGLASPDTQYF. CDR3 sequence (DNA): TGTGCCAGCTCCCCCTCTGGGGGGGGACTAGCGAGCCCAGATACGCAGTATTTT.

This rearrangement joins TRBV2 to TRBJ2-1, with TRBD2 matching over 9 bases. Germline V gene data show CDR1 as SNHLY and CDR2 as FYNNEI. Trimming took 5 bases from V and 4 from J; bases not matched to a gene: 6. CDR3 length: 15 residues. Here the CDR3 DNA reads TGTGCCAGCAGTACCGGGACTAGCAGATACAATGAGCAGTTCTTC. Translation gives CASSTGTSRYNEQFF.

The genes are TRBV19 and TRBJ2-3; 9 positions agree with TRBD1. CDR1 and CDR2 (germline): LNHDA, SQIVND (reference sequence). Trimming cost V 9 bases and J 2 bases; bases outside gene matches: 6. The CDR3 totals 14 residues. The CDR3 DNA sequence: TGTGCCAGGCCACGGGACAGGGACACAGATACGCAGTATTTT. It codes for CARPRDRDTDTQYF.

This clone has just one count. Written as DNA, the CDR3 is TGTGCCACCAGTGATCGGGACAGGGCGTACAATGAGCAGTTCTTC. It is translated as CATSDRDRAYNEQFF. V gene TRBV24-1 combines with J gene TRBJ2-1; TRBD1 agrees at 9 bases. This CDR3 is built from 15 residues. Germline V gene lookup returns CDR1 KGHDR and CDR2 SFDVKD. The ends lost 3 bases at V and 4 bases at J; junction bases unmatched: 3.

The genes are TRBV11-3 and TRBJ2-1; 10 bases map to TRBD2. The CDR3 is 16 amino acids. The germline CDR1 and CDR2 sequences are SGHNT and YENEEA. The trim removed 1 base at V and 8 bases at J, leaving 8 bases unmatched. In nucleotides, the CDR3 is TGTGCCAGCAGCTTAGGTCTCGGGACTAGCGACCATGAGCAGTTCTTC. Encoded protein: CASSLGLGTSDHEQFF.

The V and J genes are TRBV10-1 and TRBJ1-1; D is ambiguous. CDR1 is WNHNN, CDR2 SYGVQD, per germline (reference sequence). Trimming took off 10 bases at V and 3 bases at J, with 18 bases between the two ends. The CDR3 runs 14 residues. The CDR3 spells CATRDGQQDTEAFF. CDR3 nucleotides: TGCGCCACCAGAGATGGGCAGCAGGACACTGAAGCTTTCTTT.